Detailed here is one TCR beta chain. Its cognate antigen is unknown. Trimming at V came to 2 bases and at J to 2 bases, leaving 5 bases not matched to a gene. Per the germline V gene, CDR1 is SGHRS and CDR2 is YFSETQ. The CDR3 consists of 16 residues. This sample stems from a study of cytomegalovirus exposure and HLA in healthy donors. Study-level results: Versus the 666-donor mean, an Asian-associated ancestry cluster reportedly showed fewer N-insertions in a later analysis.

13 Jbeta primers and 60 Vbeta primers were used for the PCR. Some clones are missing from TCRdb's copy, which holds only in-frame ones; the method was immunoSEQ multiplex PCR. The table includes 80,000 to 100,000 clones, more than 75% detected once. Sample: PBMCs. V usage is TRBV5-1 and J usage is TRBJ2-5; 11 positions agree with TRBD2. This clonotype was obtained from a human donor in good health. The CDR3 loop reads CASSFPSGRRQETQYF. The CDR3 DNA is TGCGCCAGCAGCTTTCCTAGCGGGAGGAGGCAAGAGACCCAGTACTTC. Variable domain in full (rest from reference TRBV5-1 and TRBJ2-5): KAGVTQTPRYLIKTRGQQVTLSCSPISGHRSVSWYQQTPGQGLQFLFEYFSETQRNKGNFPGRFSGRQFSNSRSEMNVSTLELGDSALYLCASSFPSGRRQETQYFGPGTRLLVL.